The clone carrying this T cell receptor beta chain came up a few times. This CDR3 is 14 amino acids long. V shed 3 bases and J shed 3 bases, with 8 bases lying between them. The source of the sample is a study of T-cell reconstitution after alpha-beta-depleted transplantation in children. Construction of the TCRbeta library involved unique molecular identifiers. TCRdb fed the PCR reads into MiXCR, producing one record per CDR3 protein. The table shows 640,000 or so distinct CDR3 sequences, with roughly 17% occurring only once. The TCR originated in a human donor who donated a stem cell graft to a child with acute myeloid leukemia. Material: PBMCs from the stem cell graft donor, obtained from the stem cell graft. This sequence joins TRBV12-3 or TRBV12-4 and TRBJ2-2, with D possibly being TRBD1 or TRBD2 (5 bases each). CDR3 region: CASSFGADTGELFF. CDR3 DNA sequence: TGTGCCAGCAGTTTCGGGGCCGACACCGGGGAGCTGTTTTTT.